Sequencing of this TCR beta chain was carried out in a study of a mutant IDH1 vaccine in newly diagnosed glioma. Study-wide context: Vaccinations were initiated 4-6 weeks following radiotherapy alone, or were given together with temozolomide cycles. Receipt of radiotherapy, temozolomide, or both preceded the study, and most received both.

The time point: week 35, safety follow-up. Each dose delivered 300 ug of mutant IDH1 20-mer peptide subcutaneously with imiquimod. General observations from the study: Any relationship between pseudoprogression and changes in top peripheral T cell clonotypes seemed absent.

The assay was immunoSEQ multiplex PCR, and TCRdb's table has in-frame clones only and misses some. Among some 42,000 clones listed, 75% to 85% were seen once. Trimming cost V 7 bases and J 6 bases, with 23 bases left between them. This CDR3 has 15 residues. Germline CDR1 and CDR2: SQVTM and ANQGSEA. Turning to this clone: The target antigen is unknown.

The sequence was obtained from a woman in her fifties or sixties with glioma. This material consisted of PBMCs, taken from a glioma patient whose treatment included an IDH1 peptide vaccine. The chain combines TRBV29-1 with TRBJ2-3; D gene uncertain. The CDR3 DNA sequence: TGCAGCGGGTATAGGCCCGATTCGAAATCCGATACGCAGTATTTT. Protein product: CSGYRPDSKSDTQYF.